The 28 T cell receptor beta chains presented below share a single source sample, sequenced in a study of CD8 T cells in ankylosing spondylitis. TCRdb reprocessed the 5' RACE reads via MiXCR and lists one record per CDR3 protein. The table includes approximately 400,000 distinct CDR3 sequences, roughly a sixth detected once. For these TCRs, the target antigens are not known. Study-level results: A motif in TCR beta, a set of 8 or 9 highly homologous variants, appeared characteristic of ankylosing spondylitis blood.

Sequenced: blood, either unsorted or a sorted T cell fraction (not recorded which). Every receptor here comes from a male donor with ankylosing spondylitis.

This clonotype was found a few times. The gene calls are TRBV7-4 and TRBJ1-1, with D unclear. Germline V gene sequence: CDR1 SGHVT, CDR2 SQSDAQ. The CDR3 sequence is 15 residues long. V lost 2 bases to trimming and J lost 4 bases, with 14 bases between them. CDR3 DNA sequence: TGTGCCAGCAGCTTAAGCGGGCGACAATGCACTGAAGCTTTCTTT. It is translated as CASSLSGRQCTEAFF.

A few counts support this clonotype. The genes are TRBV10-3 and TRBJ2-3, with D perhaps matching TRBD1 (6 bases). The CDR3 has 15 residues. V lost 10 bases and J lost 3, with 20 bases in between. Germline assignment: CDR1 ENHRY and CDR2 SYGVKD. CDR3 nucleotide sequence: TGTGCCACCGGTACCACAGGGAGTTATACAGATACGCAGTATTTT. Its translation is CATGTTGSYTDTQYF.

This chain joins TRBV11-2 and TRBJ2-3; D might be TRBD1 or TRBD2, each matching 6 bases. Germline values: CDR1 SGHAT, CDR2 FQNNGV. Trimming stripped 0 bases from V and 2 bases from J, with 9 bases between. This CDR3 comprises 15 residues. The chain's CDR3 is CASSLEGGHTDTQYF. The CDR3 bases are TGTGCCAGCAGCTTAGAGGGGGGACACACAGATACGCAGTATTTT.

This clonotype was seen more than once but under ten times. This chain joins TRBV7-2 and TRBJ2-7; TRBD2 matches at 11 bases. CDR1 is SGHTA, CDR2 FQGNSA, per germline. V was clipped by 5 bases and J by 4 bases; unmatched bases: 4. CDR3 length: 14 residues. DNA of the CDR3: TGTGCCAGCAGCGTGACTAGCGGGGTTTACGAGCAGTACTTC. Translated, it gives CASSVTSGVYEQYF.

This clonotype was recorded many times. The CDR3 loop reads CASSLGGDPYNEKLFF. The CDR3, as DNA: TGTGCCAGCAGTTTAGGAGGGGACCCCTATAATGAAAAACTGTTTTTT. The gene calls are TRBV12-3 or TRBV12-4 and TRBJ1-4, with D possibly matching TRBD1 (5 bases). Trimming left V 1 base short and J 4 bases short, with 13 bases between. The CDR3 length is 16 residues.

This clonotype appeared a single time. The CDR3 region is CASSKGTGGTSGTISKKVFF. CDR3 nucleotides: TGTGCCAGCAGCAAAGGGACAGGGGGGACTAGCGGGACCATTTCAAAAAAGGTTTTCTTC. The rearrangement joins TRBV21-1 to TRBJ2-4; whether TRBD2, the table's D call, matches the DNA was not checked. TRBV21-1 is tagged as a pseudogene. There are 20 residues in the CDR3.

This clonotype was counted between two and nine times. The V and J genes are TRBV10-3 and TRBJ2-1; 9 nucleotides line up with TRBD2. This CDR3 comprises 16 residues. The germline V gene encodes CDR1 ENHRY and CDR2 SYGVKD. J lost 5 bases, V lost 7 bases, and 12 bases had no gene match. This CDR3 is CAIKMASGGPHNEQFF. The DNA for the CDR3 is TGTGCCATCAAAATGGCGAGCGGGGGGCCCCACAATGAGCAGTTCTTC.

The V call is TRBV7-2, the J call TRBJ1-2; a weak D match, TRBD1 (6 bases). Trimming stripped 7 bases from V and 8 bases from J, with 20 bases between. The CDR3 runs to 14 residues. CDR1 SGHTA and CDR2 FQGNSA come from the germline V gene. CDR3 DNA: TGTGCCAGCACCCAAGTGAGGTCAGGGGAAGGCTACACCTTC. Its translation: CASTQVRSGEGYTF.

This clonotype was detected a few times. The chain has TRBV20-1 and TRBJ1-2, with TRBD1 identical over 7 bases. The trim removed 6 bases at V and 0 bases at J, leaving 7 bases unmatched. The CDR3 is 14 residues long. Germline V lookup: CDR1 DFQATT, CDR2 SNEGSKA (reference sequence). This CDR3 is CSADWDSTNYGYTF. In DNA, the CDR3 is TGCAGTGCAGACTGGGACAGCACTAACTATGGCTACACCTTC.

This clonotype was found many times. The chain couples TRBV29-1 to TRBJ1-2; D is unclear. Trimming cost V 2 bases and J 5 bases, with 9 bases left between them. The germline CDR1 and CDR2 sequences are SQVTM and ANQGSEA. This CDR3 is built from 12 residues. The CDR3 DNA sequence: TGCAGCGTTGAACAGAGCGAGTATGGCTACACCTTC. Its protein is CSVEQSEYGYTF.

Comment on this clonotype: One end of the junction does not line up with germline, which may come from a read error. This chain connects TRBV5-1 to TRBJ1-1, with 11 bases identical to TRBD1. The CDR3 totals 17 residues. CDR1 and CDR2 from the germline V gene are SGHRS and YFSETQ. As DNA, the CDR3 is TGCACCAGCAGCGGCTTCGGGACAGGGGGTAAGAACACTGAAGCTTTCTTT. Translating gives CTSSGFGTGGKNTEAFF. Supplemented by reference TRBV5-1 and TRBJ1-1, the full variable domain reads KAGVTQTPRYLIKTRGQQVTLSCSPISGHRSVSWYQQTPGQGLQFLFEYFSETQRNKGNFPGRFSGRQFSNSRSEMNVSTLELGDSALYLCTSSGFGTGGKNTEAFFGQGTRLTVV.

The chain is built from TRBV5-6 and TRBJ2-3; 9 positions agree with TRBD2. The germline V gene has CDR1 SGHDT and CDR2 YYEEEE. V lost 1 base to trimming and J lost 2 bases; unmatched junction nucleotides: 5. The CDR3 length is 16 residues. The CDR3 sequence: CASSLWASGITDTQYF. The CDR3 DNA reads as TGTGCCAGCAGCTTGTGGGCTAGCGGGATCACAGATACGCAGTATTTT.

V gene TRBV5-1 combines with J gene TRBJ2-3, with D possibly TRBD2 on 6 matching bases. Germline V gene lookup returns CDR1 SGHRS and CDR2 YFSETQ. V lost 7 bases and J lost 5, with 17 bases in between. This CDR3 is 14 amino acids long. CDR3 in amino acids: CASSFGGGEDTQYF. The CDR3 DNA is TGCGCCAGCTCCTTTGGAGGCGGGGAAGATACGCAGTATTTT.

The rearrangement joins TRBV5-1 to TRBJ2-5, with 8 bases fitting TRBD2. V was clipped by 4 bases and J by 2 bases; unmatched bases: 7. CDR1 and CDR2 (germline): SGHRS, YFSETQ. The CDR3 is 15 residues long. CDR3 residues: CASSQGASGQETQYF. The CDR3 coding sequence is TGCGCCAGCAGCCAGGGCGCTAGCGGGCAAGAGACCCAGTACTTC.

The chain couples TRBV3-1 to TRBJ2-1, with 7 positions matching TRBD1. Germline CDR1 and CDR2: LGHDT and YNNKEL (reference sequence). V shed 4 bases and J 7 bases; nucleotides not matched to a gene: 1. The CDR3 contains 12 residues. The CDR3 DNA reads as TGTGCCAGCAGCCGGGACAGTAATGAGCAGTTCTTC. Protein: CASSRDSNEQFF.

The chain recombines TRBV15 with TRBJ2-3; 10 positions match TRBD2. Germline values: CDR1 LNHNV, CDR2 YYDKDF (reference sequence). This CDR3 contains 17 residues. J was trimmed by 2 bases and V by 3 bases; bases with no gene match: 8. Here the CDR3 reads CATSRASGRRDTDTQYF. The CDR3 coding sequence is TGTGCCACCAGCAGGGCTAGCGGGAGACGGGACACAGATACGCAGTATTTT.

This clonotype was seen only a few times. This chain connects TRBV7-2 to TRBJ1-2; no clear D. Germline-derived CDR1 and CDR2 are SGHTA and FQGNSA. Trimming cost V 1 base and J 4 bases, with 10 bases left between them. The CDR3 is made up of 14 amino acids. CDR3 DNA sequence: TGTGCCAGCAGCTTAGGGCAGGCCCTCTATGGCTACACCTTC. Its translation: CASSLGQALYGYTF.

This chain connects TRBV4-2 to TRBJ2-3, with 11 positions matching TRBD2. The CDR3 loop spans 16 amino acids. The germline V gene has CDR1 LGHNA and CDR2 YNFKEQ. The V segment lost 4 bases and the J segment 3 bases; nucleotides outside the gene matches: 6. The CDR3 DNA reads as TGTGCCAGCAGCCGATTAGCGGGGGGGCAAACAGATACGCAGTATTTT. As protein: CASSRLAGGQTDTQYF.

This clonotype turned up a few times. The chain recombines TRBV20-1 with TRBJ2-2; a possible D gene is TRBD2 (7 bases). CDR1 and CDR2 (germline): DFQATT, SNEGSKA (reference sequence). The V gene lost 6 bases and the J gene lost 4 bases, with 15 bases spanning the gap. The CDR3 covers 14 residues. The CDR3 DNA reads TGCAGTGCGGGAGGGGGTTTGGGCACCGGGGAGCTGTTTTTT. Translation: CSAGGGLGTGELFF.

The rearrangement joins TRBV15 to TRBJ2-7; D may be TRBD2 (6 bases). The germline V and J ends were trimmed by 0 bases and 6 bases, with 18 bases remaining between them. Germline V CDR1 and CDR2: LNHNV, YYDKDF (reference sequence). CDR3 size: 16 residues. In DNA, the CDR3 is TGTGCCACCAGCAGAGATAGTAACCGGAGGAGGGCCGAGCAGTACTTC. As protein: CATSRDSNRRRAEQYF.

This rearrangement joins TRBV12-3 or TRBV12-4 to TRBJ1-5; no reliable D call. With 3 bases removed from V and 7 bases from J, the gap between germline ends came to 10 bases. The CDR3 extends over 13 amino acids. The CDR3 DNA is TGTGCCAGCAGTTTCTTTACGAACCAGCCCCAGCATTTT. This gives the protein CASSFFTNQPQHF.

This chain joins TRBV10-3 and TRBJ1-5, with D uncertain. V was pared by 6 bases and J by 0 bases, with 9 bases between. Germline CDR1 is ENHRY and CDR2 is SYGVKD. This CDR3 region has 14 residues. The CDR3 is CAIRASDSNQPQHF. For the CDR3, the DNA is TGTGCCATCAGAGCATCAGATAGCAATCAGCCCCAGCATTTT.

The rearrangement links TRBV11-2 to TRBJ2-3; D is ambiguous. Germline-derived CDR1 and CDR2 are SGHAT and FQNNGV. The CDR3 extends over 11 amino acids. V gave up 7 bases and J gave up 2 bases, with 4 bases separating them. The CDR3 DNA is TGTGCCAGCATGCTCACAGATACGCAGTATTTT. Protein: CASMLTDTQYF.

This clonotype turned up a few times. This chain uses TRBV20-1 with TRBJ2-1, with D possibly matching TRBD2 (6 bases). From germline, CDR1 is DFQATT and CDR2 SNEGSKA (reference sequence). The length of the CDR3 is 11 residues. The CDR3, as DNA: TGCAGACCGGTCGGGGGAAATGAGCAGTTCTTC. This translates into CRPVGGNEQFF.

This clonotype has a count of ten or more. The V call is TRBV20-1, the J call TRBJ2-1; TRBD1 is a possible D gene (5 bases). Germline V gene lookup returns CDR1 DFQATT and CDR2 SNEGSKA (reference sequence). Between the trimmed V and J ends, which lost 3 bases and 5 bases, there was a span of 20 bases. The CDR3 loop spans 16 amino acids. CDR3 loop: CSARGLSPSPNNEQFF. DNA of the CDR3: TGCAGTGCTAGGGGGCTATCCCCCAGCCCCAACAATGAGCAGTTCTTC.

This clonotype occurred a few times. The chain uses TRBV4-2 and TRBJ1-1; D unresolved. The length of the CDR3 is 14 residues. Trimming removed 2 bases at V and 0 bases at J, with 7 bases between. CDR1 LGHNA and CDR2 YNFKEQ come from the germline V gene. The CDR3 bases are TGTGCCAGCAGCCAACGGACGGTGAACACTGAAGCTTTCTTT. It yields the protein CASSQRTVNTEAFF.

A few counts support this clonotype. The genes are TRBV20-1 and TRBJ2-7, with a possible D match to TRBD1 (5 bases). The germline V gene has CDR1 DFQATT and CDR2 SNEGSKA (reference sequence). The ends were cut back, 2 bases at V and 3 bases at J, with 14 bases in the middle. The CDR3 runs to 14 residues. The CDR3 sequence is CSARRRQTDYEQYF. CDR3 sequence (DNA): TGCAGTGCTAGAAGGCGACAGACAGACTACGAGCAGTACTTC.

The J gene is TRBJ1-1, the V gene TRBV7-8; no firm D call. This CDR3 is built from 13 residues. The germline V gene encodes CDR1 SGHVS and CDR2 FQNEAQ. The V end lost 6 bases, the J end lost 4 bases, and 12 bases lay between the germline ends. In DNA form, the CDR3 reads TGTGCCAGCAGACCCACCTTGGGCACTGAAGCTTTCTTT. Protein sequence: CASRPTLGTEAFF.